Sequencing of this T cell receptor (beta chain) was carried out in a study of cytomegalovirus exposure and HLA in healthy donors. Study-wide results and caveats: Earlier analysis looked at TCR beta V segments, and most were productive about 87% or about 30% of the time. Several of the most significant clusters appeared, in a later analysis, to be linked to common viral pathogens.

A multiplex PCR was run with 60 Vbeta primers and 13 Jbeta primers. In the study's own analysis: An analysis performed later counted 75 million to 80 million unique TCR beta chains (roughly 9.9 million of them shared). The repertoire was sequenced with immunoSEQ multiplex PCR; TCRdb's copy has only in-frame clones and lacks some. V, J and clone size reflect that table, while D and trimming were determined from the DNA. The sample lists approximately 83,000 clones, around 80% occurring once. This CDR3 contains 15 residues. Trimming left V 0 bases short and J 4 bases short, with 12 bases between. The V gene's germline CDR1 is MNHNS and CDR2 SASEGT. Points on this clone: Antigen specificity is unknown.

The chain combines TRBV6-1 with TRBJ1-1; D is unresolved. The sample comprised PBMCs. This TCR derives from a man aged 18 to 29 in good health and CMV-seronegative. The CDR3 loop reads CASSEAEEGGTEAFF. The CDR3 DNA reads TGTGCCAGCAGTGAAGCGGAGGAGGGTGGCACTGAAGCTTTCTTT.